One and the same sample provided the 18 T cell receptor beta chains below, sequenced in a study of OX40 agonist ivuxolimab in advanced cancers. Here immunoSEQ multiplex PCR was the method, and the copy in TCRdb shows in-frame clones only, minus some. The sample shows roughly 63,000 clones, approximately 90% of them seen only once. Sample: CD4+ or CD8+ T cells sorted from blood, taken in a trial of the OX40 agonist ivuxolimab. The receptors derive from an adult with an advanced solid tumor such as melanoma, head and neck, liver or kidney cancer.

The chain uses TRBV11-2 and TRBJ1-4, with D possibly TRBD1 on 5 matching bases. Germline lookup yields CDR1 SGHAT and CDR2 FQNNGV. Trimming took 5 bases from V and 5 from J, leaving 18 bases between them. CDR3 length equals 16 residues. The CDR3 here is CASSPRGNTNNEKLFF. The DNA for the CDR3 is TGTGCCAGCAGCCCACGGGGGAACACCAACAATGAAAAACTGTTTTTT. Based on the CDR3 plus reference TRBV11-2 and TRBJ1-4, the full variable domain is EAGVAQSPRYKIIEKRQSVAFWCNPISGHATLYWYQQILGQGPKLLIQFQNNGVVDDSQLPKDRFSAERLKGVDSTLKIQPAKLEDSAVYLCASSPRGNTNNEKLFFGSGTQLSVL.

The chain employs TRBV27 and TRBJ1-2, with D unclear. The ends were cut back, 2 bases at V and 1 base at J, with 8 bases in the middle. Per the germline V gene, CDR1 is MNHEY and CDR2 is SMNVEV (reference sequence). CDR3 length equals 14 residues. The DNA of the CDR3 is TGTGCCAGCAGTTTAAGAGGATATAACTATGGCTACACCTTC. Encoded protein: CASSLRGYNYGYTF.

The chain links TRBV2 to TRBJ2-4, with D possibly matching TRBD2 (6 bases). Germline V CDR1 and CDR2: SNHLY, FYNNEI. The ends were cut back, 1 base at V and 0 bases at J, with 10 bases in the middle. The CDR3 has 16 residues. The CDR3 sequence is CASSEDRGLAKNIQYF. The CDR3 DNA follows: TGTGCCAGCAGTGAAGACCGGGGGTTAGCCAAAAACATTCAGTACTTC.

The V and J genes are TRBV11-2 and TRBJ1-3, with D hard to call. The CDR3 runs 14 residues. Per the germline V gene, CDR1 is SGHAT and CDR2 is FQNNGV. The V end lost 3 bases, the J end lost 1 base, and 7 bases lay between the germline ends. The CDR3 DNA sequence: TGTGCCAGCAGCTTGATCCAATCTGGAAACACCATATATTTT. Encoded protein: CASSLIQSGNTIYF.

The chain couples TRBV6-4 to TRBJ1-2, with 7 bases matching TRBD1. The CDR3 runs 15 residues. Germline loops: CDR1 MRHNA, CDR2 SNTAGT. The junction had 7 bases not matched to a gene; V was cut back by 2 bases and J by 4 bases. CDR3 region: CASSDPRRGRYGYTF. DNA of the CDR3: TGTGCCAGCAGTGACCCCCGGAGGGGGCGCTATGGCTACACCTTC.

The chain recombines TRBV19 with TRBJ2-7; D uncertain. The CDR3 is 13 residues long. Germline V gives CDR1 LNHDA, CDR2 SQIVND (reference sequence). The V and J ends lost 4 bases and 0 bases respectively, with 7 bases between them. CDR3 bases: TGTGCCAGTAGTAAAGGGATCTCCTACGAGCAGTACTTC. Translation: CASSKGISYEQYF.

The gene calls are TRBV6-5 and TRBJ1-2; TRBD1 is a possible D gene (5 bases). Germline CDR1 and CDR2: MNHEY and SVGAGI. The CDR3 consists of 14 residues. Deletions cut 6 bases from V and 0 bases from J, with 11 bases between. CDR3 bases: TGTGCCAGCAGGATTGACAGTGCTAACTATGGCTACACCTTC. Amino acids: CASRIDSANYGYTF.

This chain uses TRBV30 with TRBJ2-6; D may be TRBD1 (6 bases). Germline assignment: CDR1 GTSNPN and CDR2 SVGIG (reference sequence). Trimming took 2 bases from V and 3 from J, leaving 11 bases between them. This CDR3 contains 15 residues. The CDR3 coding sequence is TGTGCCTGGAGTCTAGGGGGTGGTGGGGCCAACGTCCTGACTTTC. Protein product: CAWSLGGGGANVLTF.

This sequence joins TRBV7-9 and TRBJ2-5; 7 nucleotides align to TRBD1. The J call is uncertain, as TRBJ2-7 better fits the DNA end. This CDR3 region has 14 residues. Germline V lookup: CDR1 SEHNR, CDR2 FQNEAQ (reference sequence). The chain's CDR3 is CASSGALTGNEQYF. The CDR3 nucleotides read TGTGCCAGCAGCGGGGCCTTGACAGGGAACGAGCAGTACTTC.

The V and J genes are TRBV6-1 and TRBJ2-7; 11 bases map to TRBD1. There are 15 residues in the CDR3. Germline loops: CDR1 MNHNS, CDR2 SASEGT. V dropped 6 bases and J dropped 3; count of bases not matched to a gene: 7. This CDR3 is CASRDVGTGGYEQYF. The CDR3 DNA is TGTGCCAGCAGGGACGTCGGGACAGGGGGCTACGAGCAGTACTTC.

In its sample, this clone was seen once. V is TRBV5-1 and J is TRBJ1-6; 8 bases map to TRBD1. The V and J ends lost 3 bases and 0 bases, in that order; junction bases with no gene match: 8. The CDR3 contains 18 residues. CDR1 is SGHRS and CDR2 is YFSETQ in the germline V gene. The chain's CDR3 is CASSYSDRASSYNSPLHF. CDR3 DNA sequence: TGCGCCAGCAGCTACTCGGACAGGGCGAGCTCCTATAATTCACCCCTCCACTTT.

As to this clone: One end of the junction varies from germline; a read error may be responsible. CDR3 bases: TGCAGCGTTGAAGATACACAGGGGGCTGGGAACACCATATATTTT. The encoded protein is CSVEDTQGAGNTIYF. The chain carries TRBV29-1 and TRBJ1-3, with 9 bases that match TRBD1. Per the germline V gene, CDR1 is SQVTM and CDR2 is ANQGSEA. There are 15 residues in the CDR3.

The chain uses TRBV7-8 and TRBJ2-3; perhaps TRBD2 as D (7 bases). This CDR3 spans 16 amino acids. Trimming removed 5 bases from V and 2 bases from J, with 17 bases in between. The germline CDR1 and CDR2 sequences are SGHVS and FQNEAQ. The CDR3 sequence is CASSQRDTTTTDTQYF. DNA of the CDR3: TGTGCCAGCAGCCAGCGGGACACCACTACCACAGATACGCAGTATTTT.

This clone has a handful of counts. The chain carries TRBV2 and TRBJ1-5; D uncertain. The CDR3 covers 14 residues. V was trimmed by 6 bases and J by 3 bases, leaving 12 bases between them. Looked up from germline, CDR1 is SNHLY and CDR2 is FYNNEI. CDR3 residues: CASSVGRLNQPQHF. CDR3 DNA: TGTGCCAGCAGCGTTGGACGGCTCAATCAGCCCCAGCATTTT.

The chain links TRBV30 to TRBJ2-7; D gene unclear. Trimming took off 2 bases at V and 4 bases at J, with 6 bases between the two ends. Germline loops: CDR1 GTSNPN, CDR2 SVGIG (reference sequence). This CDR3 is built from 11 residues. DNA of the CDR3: TGTGCCTGGAGTATTTCTTACGAGCAGTACTTC. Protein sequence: CAWSISYEQYF.

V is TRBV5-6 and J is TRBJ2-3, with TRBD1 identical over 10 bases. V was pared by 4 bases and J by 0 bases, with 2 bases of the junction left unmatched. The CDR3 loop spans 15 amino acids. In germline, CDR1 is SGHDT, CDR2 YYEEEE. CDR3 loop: CASSRTGGSTDTQYF. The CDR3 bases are TGTGCCAGCAGCCGGACAGGGGGTAGCACAGATACGCAGTATTTT. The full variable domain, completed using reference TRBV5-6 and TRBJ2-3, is DAGVTQSPTHLIKTRGQQVTLRCSPKSGHDTVSWYQQALGQGPQFIFQYYEEEERQRGNFPDRFSGHQFPNYSSELNVNALLLGDSALYLCASSRTGGSTDTQYFGPGTRLTVL.

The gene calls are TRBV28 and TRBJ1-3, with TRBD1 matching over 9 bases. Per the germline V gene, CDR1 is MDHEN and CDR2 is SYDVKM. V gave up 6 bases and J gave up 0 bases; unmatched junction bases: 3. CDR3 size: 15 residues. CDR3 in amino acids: CASREQGASGNTIYF. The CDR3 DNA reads TGTGCCAGCAGGGAACAGGGGGCCTCTGGAAACACCATATATTTT.

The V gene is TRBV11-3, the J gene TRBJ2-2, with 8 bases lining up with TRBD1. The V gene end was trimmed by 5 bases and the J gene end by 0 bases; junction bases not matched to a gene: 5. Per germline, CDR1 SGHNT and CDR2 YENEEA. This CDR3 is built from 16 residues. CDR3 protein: CASSRGQGSNTGELFF. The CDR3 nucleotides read TGTGCCAGCAGCCGAGGACAGGGATCGAACACCGGGGAGCTGTTTTTT. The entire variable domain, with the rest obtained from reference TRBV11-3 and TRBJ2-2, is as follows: EAGVVQSPRYKIIEKKQPVAFWCNPISGHNTLYWYLQNLGQGPELLIRYENEEAVDDSQLPKDRFSAERLKGVDSTLKIQPAELGDSAVYLCASSRGQGSNTGELFFGEGSRLTVL.